These T cell receptor beta chains were read from a single sample in a study of CD8 T cells in Susac syndrome. MiXCR was run by TCRdb on the immunoSEQ multiplex PCR reads, yielding one entry per CDR3 protein. The sample has fewer than 35,000 distinct CDR3 sequences; roughly 94% are singletons. Material: CD8+ T cells from PBMCs. The receptors derive from a human donor in good health. Both conserved end residues are part of each CDR3.

v_call,cdr3_aa
TRBV19,CASSMGLYNEQFF
TRBV27,CASSTGTGNGYTF
TRBV6-2/TRBV6-3,CASSRSGGYTEAFF
TRBV6-2/TRBV6-3,CASSYDSSSYEQYF
TRBV20-1,CSARRGTGGSGGELFF
TRBV5-4,CASSRTGDRYEQYF
TRBV13,CASSLGWGTQYF
TRBV19,CASSIWDRGNQPQHF
TRBV20-1,CSARATGGDTEAFF
TRBV27,CASSLLPGSVQETQYF
TRBV5-1,CASSFGGTSGTNEQFF
TRBV5-6,CASSLSYGGGSYNEQFF
TRBV6-5,CASSYGVGGYTF
TRBV3-1,CASSPGRVTEAFF
TRBV20-1,CSASLGQLPYEQYF
TRBV5-1,CASSPYLSGGASNEQFF
TRBV27,CASYRNTEAFF
TRBV20-1,CSARYPSEATQYF
TRBV6-5,CASSYPFEDSITYEQYF
TRBV20-1,CSAGGQTYNEQFF
TRBV7-9,CASSFRTSGNNEQFF
TRBV6-2/TRBV6-3,CASATLPGQGKIYEQYF
TRBV12-3/TRBV12-4,CASSFTSGATDTQYF
TRBV10-2,CASRLAGGPDTQYF
TRBV29-1,CSVEASGPRGGSGLWRYTF
TRBV20-1,CSARTEDRGRPLGYTF
TRBV20-1,CSAQDYRGTDTQYF
TRBV29-1,CSGGGGANTGELFF
TRBV6-2/TRBV6-3,CASSTQERAEAFF
TRBV4-3,CASSQSGTRPYEQYF
TRBV7-9,CASRGPGFQNTGELFF
TRBV3-1,CASSQDVSLQDGYTF
TRBV12-3/TRBV12-4,CASSLGGSEAFF
TRBV20-1,CSARRSTPYEQYF
TRBV12-3/TRBV12-4,CASSPGSNTEAFF
TRBV6-2/TRBV6-3,CASWGISNQPQHF
TRBV7-2,CASSLGPGASYEQYF
TRBV4-3,CASSLSAGLTDTQYF
TRBV5-1,CASSTGRSYGYTF